This TCR beta chain was identified in a study of immune evolution from preneoplasia to lung adenocarcinoma. Here immunoSEQ multiplex PCR was the method, and the copy in TCRdb shows in-frame clones only, minus some. This table has a few thousand clones, under 85% appearing once. Concerning this clone itself: Antigen: not known.

Patient tissue came from resections in Japan or China, 2014–2017. Premalignant or tumor cells were enriched by macro-dissection after pathologic assessment. Germline loops: CDR1 LNHNV, CDR2 YYDKDF (reference sequence). V trimming: 0 bases; J trimming: 4 bases; junction bases outside the gene matches: 5. CDR3 length: 16 amino acids. Broader study findings: Highest clonality occurred in KRAS-mutant, not EGFR-mutant or double wild-type, nodules. Top clone share appeared to fall from AAH through AIS, MIA, adenocarcinoma.

The chain has TRBV15 and TRBJ1-4; 7 positions agree with TRBD1. The clonotype comes from a person aged 60-80 years with lung adenocarcinoma. Material: FFPE minimally invasive lung adenocarcinoma tissue. The CDR3 spells CATSRDRQGSNEKLFF. The CDR3 DNA sequence: TGTGCCACCAGCAGAGATCGACAGGGAAGTAATGAAAAACTGTTTTTT.